Shown below are 15 T cell receptor beta chains from a single sample sequenced in a study of cytomegalovirus exposure and HLA in healthy donors. The PCR had 60 Vbeta and 13 Jbeta primers. Here immunoSEQ multiplex PCR was the method, and the copy in TCRdb shows in-frame clones only, minus some. The sample lists 150,000 to 200,000 clones, 82% occurring once. Sequenced material: PBMCs. These receptor sequences come from a man aged 40-49 years in good health and CMV-seronegative.

The chain is built from TRBV9 and TRBJ1-1; D gene ambiguous. CDR3 size: 14 residues. CDR1 is SGDLS and CDR2 is YYNGEE in the germline V gene. The ends were cut back, 0 bases at V and 7 bases at J, with 13 bases in the middle. The CDR3 loop is CASSVVPGGGEAFF. In nucleotides, the CDR3 is TGTGCCAGCAGCGTAGTTCCGGGAGGCGGTGAAGCTTTCTTT.

The chain employs TRBV28 and TRBJ1-2; TRBD1 agrees at 8 bases. The CDR3 runs 15 residues. Losses at the gene ends were 6 bases for V and 2 bases for J; bases not matched to a gene: 8. The V gene's germline CDR1 is MDHEN and CDR2 SYDVKM. The CDR3 DNA sequence: TGTGCCAGCAGCCGGCAGGGGGCGATCAACTATGGCTACACCTTC. Translation gives CASSRQGAINYGYTF.

The chain combines TRBV18 with TRBJ2-7, with 9 positions matching TRBD1. Germline V gene lookup returns CDR1 KGHSH and CDR2 LQKENI. The trim removed 3 bases at V and 0 bases at J, leaving 6 bases unmatched. The CDR3 has 16 residues. CDR3: CASSPRDRVSSYEQYF. In nucleotides, the CDR3 is TGTGCCAGCTCACCGCGGGACAGGGTGAGCTCCTACGAGCAGTACTTC. The complete variable domain, with remaining parts taken from reference TRBV18 and TRBJ2-7, reads NAGVMQNPRHLVRRRGQEARLRCSPMKGHSHVYWYRQLPEEGLKFMVYLQKENIIDESGMPKERFSAEFPKEGPSILRIQQVVRGDSAAYFCASSPRDRVSSYEQYFGPGTRLTVT.

V and J are TRBV5-4 and TRBJ2-7; 10 bases align to TRBD2. V shed 4 bases, J shed 7 bases, and the junction held 8 bases outside the gene matches. CDR3 length equals 14 residues. In germline, CDR1 is SGHNT, CDR2 YYREEE (reference sequence). The CDR3 coding sequence is TGTGCCAGCAGCCCGGGACTAGCGCCGTGGGAGCAGTACTTC. Translated, it gives CASSPGLAPWEQYF.

The V gene is TRBV11-2, the J gene TRBJ2-1, with 9 positions matching TRBD2. The CDR3 runs to 14 residues. J lost 7 bases, V lost 5 bases, and 6 bases had no gene match. Germline CDR1 reads SGHAT; CDR2 reads FQNNGV. The CDR3 DNA sequence: TGTGCCAGCAGCGGAGGACTAGCGAGGAATGAGCAGTTCTTC. Protein sequence: CASSGGLARNEQFF.

This clone has only a few counts. This chain links TRBV7-8 with TRBJ1-1; maybe TRBD1 (6 bases). Trimming stripped 9 bases from V and 7 bases from J, with 9 bases between. This CDR3 spans 10 amino acids. Germline V CDR1 and CDR2: SGHVS, FQNEAQ. CDR3 in DNA: TGTGCCAGGGGGGCGGATGAAGCTTTCTTT. Translated, it gives CARGADEAFF.

This clone was picked up one time. V usage is TRBV30 and J usage is TRBJ2-6, with D possibly TRBD1 on 6 matching bases. This CDR3 comprises 16 residues. V was shortened by 5 bases and J by 0 bases, with 14 bases between the two germline ends. Germline V gene data show CDR1 as GTSNPN and CDR2 as SVGIG (reference sequence). The CDR3 loop reads CAWDPGQSSGANVLTF. In DNA, the CDR3 is TGTGCCTGGGACCCGGGACAAAGCTCTGGGGCCAACGTCCTGACTTTC.

The chain recombines TRBV20-1 with TRBJ1-2; no reliable D call. There are 9 residues in the CDR3. The germline CDR1 and CDR2 sequences are DFQATT and SNEGSKA (reference sequence). CDR3 DNA: TGCGGGAGGCAGAAAGGCTACACCTTC. The encoded protein is CGRQKGYTF.

In this sample, this clone turned up once. The chain carries TRBV27 and TRBJ2-3; 8 bases agree with TRBD1. The V and J ends lost 6 bases and 3 bases, in that order; junction bases with no gene match: 11. This CDR3 has 16 residues. The V gene's germline CDR1 is MNHEY and CDR2 SMNVEV (reference sequence). The CDR3 sequence is CASRFSGQGITDTQYF. In DNA form, the CDR3 reads TGTGCCAGCAGATTCTCAGGACAGGGAATTACAGATACGCAGTATTTT.

The chain carries TRBV12-5 and TRBJ1-2, with a tentative D call TRBD1 (6 bases). V was trimmed by 5 bases and J by 4 bases, leaving 11 bases between them. The CDR3 runs to 13 residues. Germline V gene lookup returns CDR1 LGHNT and CDR2 FRNRAP. The CDR3: CASGTDRFYGYTF. The DNA for the CDR3 is TGTGCTAGTGGTACCGACAGGTTCTATGGCTACACCTTC.

This clone was recorded only once. J is TRBJ2-2 and V is TRBV27; D is unresolved. Trimming took off 5 bases at V and 4 bases at J, with 8 bases between the two ends. CDR1 is MNHEY, CDR2 SMNVEV, per germline (reference sequence). The CDR3 contains 13 residues. CDR3 sequence reads: CASSRSLTGELFF. The CDR3 nucleotides are TGTGCCAGCAGTAGGAGTCTCACCGGGGAGCTGTTTTTT.

This chain connects TRBV13 to TRBJ1-2; 8 nucleotides match TRBD1. This CDR3 spans 19 amino acids. Germline CDR1 PRHDT, CDR2 FYEKMQ (reference sequence). V lost 0 bases and J lost 4; bases outside the gene matches: 16. This chain's CDR3 is CASSLGLFPLRGLGYGYTF. The DNA for the CDR3 is TGTGCCAGCAGCTTAGGCCTATTTCCCCTCAGGGGGCTAGGCTATGGCTACACCTTC. The complete variable domain, with remaining parts taken from reference TRBV13 and TRBJ1-2, reads AAGVIQSPRHLIKEKRETATLKCYPIPRHDTVYWYQQGPGQDPQFLISFYEKMQSDKGSIPDRFSAQQFSDYHSELNMSSLELGDSALYFCASSLGLFPLRGLGYGYTFGSGTRLTVV.

The rearrangement uses TRBV28 and TRBJ2-7; D is uncertain. The CDR3 length is 13 residues. CDR1 MDHEN and CDR2 SYDVKM come from the germline V gene. Trimming pared 3 bases from V and 6 bases from J, leaving 12 bases between. CDR3 residues: CASSFVHTGEQYF. CDR3 DNA: TGTGCCAGCAGTTTTGTTCATACTGGCGAGCAGTACTTC.

This clone was counted once. The chain is built from TRBV19 and TRBJ2-3; perhaps TRBD2 as D (6 bases). The germline V gene encodes CDR1 LNHDA and CDR2 SQIVND (reference sequence). The CDR3 sequence is 14 residues long. Trimming took off 5 bases at V and 5 bases at J, with 14 bases between the two ends. The CDR3 region has the DNA TGTGCCAGTAGTTGGGGCAGGGAGGTAGATACGCAGTATTTT. Its protein product is CASSWGREVDTQYF.

This rearrangement joins TRBV6-4 to TRBJ2-3; D is unclear. Germline V gene lookup returns CDR1 MRHNA and CDR2 SNTAGT. The germline V and J ends were trimmed by 6 bases and 5 bases, with 15 bases remaining between them. This CDR3 comprises 14 residues. The CDR3 DNA reads as TGTGCCAGCAGGGAGACGGCGAGTAGAGATACGCAGTATTTT. It specifies CASRETASRDTQYF.